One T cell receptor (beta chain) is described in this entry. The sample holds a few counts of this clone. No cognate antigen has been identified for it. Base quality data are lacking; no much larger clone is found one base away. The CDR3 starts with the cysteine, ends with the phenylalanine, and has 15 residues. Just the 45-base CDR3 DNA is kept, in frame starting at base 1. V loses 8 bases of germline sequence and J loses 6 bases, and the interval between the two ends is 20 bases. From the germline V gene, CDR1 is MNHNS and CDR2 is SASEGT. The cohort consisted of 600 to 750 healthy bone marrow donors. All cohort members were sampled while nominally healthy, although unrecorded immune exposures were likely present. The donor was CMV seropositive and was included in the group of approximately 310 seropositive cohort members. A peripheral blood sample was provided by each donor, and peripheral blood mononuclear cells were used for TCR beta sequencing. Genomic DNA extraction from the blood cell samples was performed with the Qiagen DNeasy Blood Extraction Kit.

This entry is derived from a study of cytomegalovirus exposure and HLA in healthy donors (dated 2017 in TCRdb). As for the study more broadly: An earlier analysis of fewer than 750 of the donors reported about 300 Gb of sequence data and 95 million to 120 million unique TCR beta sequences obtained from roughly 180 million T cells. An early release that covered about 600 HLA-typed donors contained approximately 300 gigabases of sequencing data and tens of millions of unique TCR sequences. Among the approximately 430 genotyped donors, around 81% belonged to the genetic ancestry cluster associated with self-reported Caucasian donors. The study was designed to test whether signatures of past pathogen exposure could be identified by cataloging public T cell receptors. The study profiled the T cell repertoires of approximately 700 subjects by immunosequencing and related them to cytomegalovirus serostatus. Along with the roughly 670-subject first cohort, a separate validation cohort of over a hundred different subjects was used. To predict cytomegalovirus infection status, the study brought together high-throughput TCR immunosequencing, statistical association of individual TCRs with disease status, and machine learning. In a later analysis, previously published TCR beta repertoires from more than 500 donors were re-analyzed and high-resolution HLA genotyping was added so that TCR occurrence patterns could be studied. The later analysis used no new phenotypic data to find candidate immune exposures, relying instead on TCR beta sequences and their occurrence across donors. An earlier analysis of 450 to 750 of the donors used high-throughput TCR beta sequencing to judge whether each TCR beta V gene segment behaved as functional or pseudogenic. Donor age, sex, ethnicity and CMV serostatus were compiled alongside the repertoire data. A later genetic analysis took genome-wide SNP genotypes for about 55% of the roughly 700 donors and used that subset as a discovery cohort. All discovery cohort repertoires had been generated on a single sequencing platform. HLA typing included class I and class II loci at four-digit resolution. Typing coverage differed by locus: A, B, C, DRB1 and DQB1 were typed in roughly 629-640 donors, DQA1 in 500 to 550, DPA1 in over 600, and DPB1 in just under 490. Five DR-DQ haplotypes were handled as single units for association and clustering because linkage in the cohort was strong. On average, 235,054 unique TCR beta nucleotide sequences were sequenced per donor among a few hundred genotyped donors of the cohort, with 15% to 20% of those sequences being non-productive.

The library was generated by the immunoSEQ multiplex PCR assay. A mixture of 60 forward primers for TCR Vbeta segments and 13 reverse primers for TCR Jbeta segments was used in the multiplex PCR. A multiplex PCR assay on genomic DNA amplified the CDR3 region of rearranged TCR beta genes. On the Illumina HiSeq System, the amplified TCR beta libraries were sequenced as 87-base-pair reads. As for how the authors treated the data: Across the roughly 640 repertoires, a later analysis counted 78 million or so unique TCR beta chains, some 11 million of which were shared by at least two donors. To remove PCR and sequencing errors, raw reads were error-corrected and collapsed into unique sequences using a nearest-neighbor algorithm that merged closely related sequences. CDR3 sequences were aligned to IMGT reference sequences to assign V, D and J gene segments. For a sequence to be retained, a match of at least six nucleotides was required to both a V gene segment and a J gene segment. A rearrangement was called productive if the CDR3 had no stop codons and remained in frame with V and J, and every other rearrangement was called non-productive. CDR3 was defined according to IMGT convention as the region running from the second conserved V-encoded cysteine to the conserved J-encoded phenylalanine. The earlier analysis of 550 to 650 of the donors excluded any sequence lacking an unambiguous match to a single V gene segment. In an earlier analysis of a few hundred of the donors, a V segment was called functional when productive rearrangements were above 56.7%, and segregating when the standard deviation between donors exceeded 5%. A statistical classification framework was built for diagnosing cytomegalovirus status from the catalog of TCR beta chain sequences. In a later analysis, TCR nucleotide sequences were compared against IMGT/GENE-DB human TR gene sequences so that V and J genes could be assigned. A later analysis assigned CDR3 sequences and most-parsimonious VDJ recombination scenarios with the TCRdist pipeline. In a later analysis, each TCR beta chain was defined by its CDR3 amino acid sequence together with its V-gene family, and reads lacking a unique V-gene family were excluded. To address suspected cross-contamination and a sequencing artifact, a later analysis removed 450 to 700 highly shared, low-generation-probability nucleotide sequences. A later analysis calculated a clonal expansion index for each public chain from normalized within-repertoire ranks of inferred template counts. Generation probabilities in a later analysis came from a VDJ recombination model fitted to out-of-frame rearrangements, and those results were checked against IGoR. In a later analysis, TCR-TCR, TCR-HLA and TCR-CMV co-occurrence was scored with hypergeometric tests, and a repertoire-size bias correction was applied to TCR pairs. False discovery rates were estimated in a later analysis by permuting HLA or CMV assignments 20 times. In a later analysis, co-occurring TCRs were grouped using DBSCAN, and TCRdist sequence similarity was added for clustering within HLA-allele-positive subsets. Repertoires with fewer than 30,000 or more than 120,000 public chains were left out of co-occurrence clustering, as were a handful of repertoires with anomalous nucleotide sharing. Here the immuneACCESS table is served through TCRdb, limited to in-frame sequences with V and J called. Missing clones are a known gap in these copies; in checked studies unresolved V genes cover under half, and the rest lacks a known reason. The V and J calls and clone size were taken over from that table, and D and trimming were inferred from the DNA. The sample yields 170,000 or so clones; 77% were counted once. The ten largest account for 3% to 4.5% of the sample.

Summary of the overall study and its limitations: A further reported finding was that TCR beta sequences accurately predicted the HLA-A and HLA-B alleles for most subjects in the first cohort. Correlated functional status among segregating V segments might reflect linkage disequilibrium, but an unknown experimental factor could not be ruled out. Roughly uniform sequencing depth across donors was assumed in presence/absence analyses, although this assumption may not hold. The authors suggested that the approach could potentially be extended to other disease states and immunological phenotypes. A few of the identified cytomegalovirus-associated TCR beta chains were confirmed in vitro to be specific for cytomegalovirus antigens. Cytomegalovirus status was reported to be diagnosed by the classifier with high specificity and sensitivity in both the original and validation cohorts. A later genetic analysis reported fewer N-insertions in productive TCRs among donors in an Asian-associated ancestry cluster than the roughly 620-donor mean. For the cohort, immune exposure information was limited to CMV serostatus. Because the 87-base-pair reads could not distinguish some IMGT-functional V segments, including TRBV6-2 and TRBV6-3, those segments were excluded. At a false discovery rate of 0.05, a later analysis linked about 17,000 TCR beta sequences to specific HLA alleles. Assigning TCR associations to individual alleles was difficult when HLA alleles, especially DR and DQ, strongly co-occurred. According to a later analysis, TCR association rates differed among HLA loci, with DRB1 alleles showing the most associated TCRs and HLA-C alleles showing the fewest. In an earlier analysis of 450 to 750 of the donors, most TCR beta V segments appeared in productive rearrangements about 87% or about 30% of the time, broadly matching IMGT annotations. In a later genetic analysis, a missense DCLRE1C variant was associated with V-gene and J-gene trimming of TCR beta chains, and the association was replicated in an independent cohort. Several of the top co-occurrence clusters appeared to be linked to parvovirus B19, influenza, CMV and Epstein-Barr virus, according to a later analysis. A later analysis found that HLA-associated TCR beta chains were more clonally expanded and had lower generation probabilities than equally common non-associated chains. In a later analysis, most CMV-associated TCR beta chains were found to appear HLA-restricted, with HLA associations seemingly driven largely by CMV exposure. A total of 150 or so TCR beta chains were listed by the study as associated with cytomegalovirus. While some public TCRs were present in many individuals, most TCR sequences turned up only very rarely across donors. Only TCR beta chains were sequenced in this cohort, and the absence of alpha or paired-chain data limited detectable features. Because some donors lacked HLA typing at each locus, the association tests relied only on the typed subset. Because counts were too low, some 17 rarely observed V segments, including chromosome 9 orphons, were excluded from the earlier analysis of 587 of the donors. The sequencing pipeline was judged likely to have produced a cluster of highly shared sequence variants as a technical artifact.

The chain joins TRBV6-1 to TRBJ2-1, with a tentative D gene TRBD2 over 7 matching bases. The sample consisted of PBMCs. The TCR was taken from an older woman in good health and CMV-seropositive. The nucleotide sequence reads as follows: TGTGCCAGCGGTAGGGGGGAGGGAGGCTTCAATGAGCAGTTCTTC. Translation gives CASGRGEGGFNEQFF.